This TCR beta chain was profiled in a study of human T cells and chemical hapten exposure. Across the study: The sensitizing agent was 2% DPC, placed on approximately 2 cm by approximately 2 cm of upper inner arm skin. Variability of per-sample TCR yields stemmed mainly from small differences in pooled library volume.

This clonotype came up many times. Indicated time point: patch test 1, 2 weeks after DPC sensitization. Treatment meaning: therapeutic diphenylcyclopropenone sensitization with weekly scalp DPC. Before extraction, the whole blood was not fractionated, and total RNA was taken from it. The germline gives CDR1 LNHDA, CDR2 SQIVND (reference sequence). This CDR3 is 16 amino acids long. Trimming left V 9 bases short and J 0 bases short, with 17 bases between. TCRdb reanalysed the RACE reads using MiXCR and keeps one entry per CDR3 protein. This sample carries tens of thousands of distinct CDR3 sequences, roughly a tenth of them seen once, and the ten largest clones take about 14%.

The source is a woman aged 40 to 55 with alopecia areata. Some clones in this sample may be carry-over from other donors' samples. This specimen was whole blood, taken in connection with sensitization to the hapten diphenylcyclopropenone (DPC). The chain employs TRBV19 and TRBJ1-4, with unresolved D. This CDR3 is CASLPLGTATNEKLFF. The DNA for the CDR3 is TGTGCCAGCCTTCCCCTCGGTACTGCAACTAATGAAAAACTGTTTTTT.